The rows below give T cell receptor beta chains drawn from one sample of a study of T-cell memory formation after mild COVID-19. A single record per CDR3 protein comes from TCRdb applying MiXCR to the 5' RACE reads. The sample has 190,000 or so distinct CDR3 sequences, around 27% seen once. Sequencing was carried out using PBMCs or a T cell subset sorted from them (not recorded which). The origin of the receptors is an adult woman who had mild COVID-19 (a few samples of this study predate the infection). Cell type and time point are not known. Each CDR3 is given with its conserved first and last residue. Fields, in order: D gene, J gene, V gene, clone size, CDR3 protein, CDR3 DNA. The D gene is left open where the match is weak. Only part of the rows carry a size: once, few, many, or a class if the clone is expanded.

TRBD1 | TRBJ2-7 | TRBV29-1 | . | CSVEDRMGTAKLEQYF | TGCAGCGTTGAAGATAGGATGGGGACAGCAAAGTTGGAGCAGTACTTC
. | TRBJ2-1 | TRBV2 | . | CASRAGLYNEQFF | TGTGCCAGCAGGGCGGGACTCTACAATGAGCAGTTCTTC
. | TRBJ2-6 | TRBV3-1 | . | CASSQGRFSGANVLTF | TGTGCCAGCAGCCAGGGACGGTTCTCTGGGGCCAACGTCCTGACTTTC
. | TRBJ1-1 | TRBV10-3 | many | CAISTPGRRNTEAFF | TGTGCCATCAGCACCCCGGGGCGCCGAAACACTGAAGCTTTCTTT
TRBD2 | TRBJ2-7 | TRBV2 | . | CASSGGIGLAYEQYF | TGTGCCAGCAGTGGGGGGATTGGACTAGCCTACGAGCAGTACTTC
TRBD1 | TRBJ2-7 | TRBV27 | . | CASARDSSYEQYF | TGTGCCAGCGCTCGGGACAGCTCCTACGAGCAGTACTTC
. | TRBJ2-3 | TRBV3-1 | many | CASSRERVTDTQYF | TGTGCCAGCAGCCGGGAGCGGGTCACAGATACGCAGTATTTT
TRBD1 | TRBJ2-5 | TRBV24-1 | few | CATSELKTGGKGETQYF | TGTGCCACCAGTGAACTCAAAACAGGGGGCAAAGGAGAGACCCAGTACTTC
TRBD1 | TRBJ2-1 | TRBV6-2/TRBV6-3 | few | CASSSWTGSYNEQFF | TGTGCCAGCAGTTCGTGGACAGGGTCCTACAATGAGCAGTTCTTC
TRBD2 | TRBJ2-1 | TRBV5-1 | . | CASASGGRGSNEQFF | TGCGCCAGCGCCTCTGGTGGGCGGGGGTCGAATGAGCAGTTCTTC
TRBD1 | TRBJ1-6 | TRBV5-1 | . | CASSLYRGDSPLHF | TGCGCCAGCAGCTTGTACAGGGGTGATTCACCCCTCCACTTT
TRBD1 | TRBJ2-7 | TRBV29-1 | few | CSVEVFDRGTRYEQYF | TGCAGCGTTGAAGTGTTTGACAGGGGAACCAGATACGAGCAGTACTTC
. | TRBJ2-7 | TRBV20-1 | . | CSAAGPYEQYF | TGCAGTGCCGCCGGCCCCTACGAGCAGTACTTC
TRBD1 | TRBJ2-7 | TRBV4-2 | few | CASSQAPQDREDEQYF | TGTGCCAGCAGCCAAGCGCCCCAGGACAGGGAGGATGAGCAGTACTTC
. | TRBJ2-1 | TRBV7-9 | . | CASSLAGVYNEQFF | TGTGCCAGCAGCTTAGCGGGGGTCTACAATGAGCAGTTCTTC
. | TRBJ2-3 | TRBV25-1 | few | CASSVEGFGDTQYF | TGTGCCAGCAGTGTCGAAGGGTTCGGAGATACGCAGTATTTT
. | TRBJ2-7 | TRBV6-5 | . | CASGPNEAYEQYF | TGTGCCAGCGGACCCAACGAAGCCTACGAGCAGTACTTC
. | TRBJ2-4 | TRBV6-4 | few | CASSPGRGLNIQYF | TGTGCCAGCAGCCCGGGGAGGGGGCTAAACATTCAGTACTTC
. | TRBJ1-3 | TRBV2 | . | CASLSQGNTIYF | TGTGCCAGCCTTTCACAGGGAAACACCATATATTTT
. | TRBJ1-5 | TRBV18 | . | CASSSQDSNQPQHF | TGTGCCAGCTCAAGCCAGGATAGCAATCAGCCCCAGCATTTT
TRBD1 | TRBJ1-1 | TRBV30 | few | CAWSRDRGRLNTEAFF | TGTGCCTGGAGCCGGGACAGGGGGAGGTTGAACACTGAAGCTTTCTTT
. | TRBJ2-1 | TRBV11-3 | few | CASSVISGEGLNEQFF | TGTGCCAGCAGCGTAATCAGCGGCGAGGGGTTGAATGAGCAGTTCTTC
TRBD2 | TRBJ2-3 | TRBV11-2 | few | CASSLVDRFPAGGPDTQYF | TGTGCCAGCAGCTTAGTCGACCGCTTTCCAGCGGGGGGGCCGGATACGCAGTATTTT
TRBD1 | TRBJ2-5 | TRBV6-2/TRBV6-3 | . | CASSAGQGDSETQYF | TGTGCCAGCAGTGCGGGACAGGGAGATTCAGAGACCCAGTACTTC
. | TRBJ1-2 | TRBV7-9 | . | CASSLGGDGYTF | TGTGCCAGCAGCTTGGGGGGGGACGGCTACACCTTC
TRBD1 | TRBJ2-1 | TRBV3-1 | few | CASSRSGTGDYEQFF | TGTGCCAGCAGCCGATCCGGGACAGGGGACTATGAGCAGTTCTTC
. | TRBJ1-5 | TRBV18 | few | CASSRSFNQPQHF | TGTGCCAGCTCACGGTCGTTCAATCAGCCCCAGCATTTT
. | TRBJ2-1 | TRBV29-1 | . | CSVRDSGDSPLF | TGCAGCGTTCGGGACAGCGGGGACTCCCCCCTCTTC
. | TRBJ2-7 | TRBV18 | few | CASSPRQGLDEQYF | TGTGCCAGCTCACCACGGCAGGGTTTGGACGAGCAGTACTTC
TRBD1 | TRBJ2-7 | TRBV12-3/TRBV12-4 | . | CASSPDRDGEQYF | TGTGCCAGCAGTCCGGACAGGGACGGCGAGCAGTACTTC
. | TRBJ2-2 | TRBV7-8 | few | CASSLVGRFTGELFF | TGTGCCAGCAGCTTAGTTGGCCGATTCACCGGGGAGCTGTTTTTT
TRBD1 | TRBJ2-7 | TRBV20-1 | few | CSARDTAGGSYEQYF | TGCAGTGCTAGAGATACGGCAGGGGGCAGCTACGAGCAGTACTTC
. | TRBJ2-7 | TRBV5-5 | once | CASSLDTASVVYEQYF | TGTGCCAGCAGCTTGGATACTGCTAGCGTGGTCTACGAGCAGTACTTC
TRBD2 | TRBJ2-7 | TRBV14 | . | CASSFSGRQYF | TGTGCCAGCAGCTTTAGCGGGAGACAGTACTTC
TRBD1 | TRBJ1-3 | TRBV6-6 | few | CASSQQGAWGNTIYF | TGTGCCAGCAGTCAACAGGGGGCGTGGGGAAACACCATATATTTT
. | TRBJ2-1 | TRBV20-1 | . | CSAIILALGNEQFF | TGCAGTGCCATCATTCTCGCCCTGGGGAATGAGCAGTTCTTC
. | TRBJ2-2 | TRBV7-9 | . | CASTSGNTGELFF | TGTGCCAGCACCAGCGGGAACACCGGGGAGCTGTTTTTT
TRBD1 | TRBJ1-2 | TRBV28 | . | CASSTTGEANYGYTF | TGTGCCAGCAGTACTACAGGGGAGGCTAACTATGGCTACACCTTC
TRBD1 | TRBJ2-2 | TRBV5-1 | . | CASSNGGLGGSGELFF | TGCGCCAGCAGCAATGGAGGTCTAGGGGGCTCCGGGGAGCTGTTTTTT
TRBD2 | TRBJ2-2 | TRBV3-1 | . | CASSSSSGSSGELFF | TGTGCCAGCAGCTCCTCTAGCGGGAGCTCTGGGGAGCTGTTTTTT
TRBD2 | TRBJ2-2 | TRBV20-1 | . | CSASGRGTGELFF | TGCAGTGCTAGCGGGAGGGGAACCGGGGAGCTGTTTTTT
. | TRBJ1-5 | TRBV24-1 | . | CATSDSTPTRPQHF | TGTGCCACCAGTGATTCTACCCCTACGCGGCCCCAGCATTTT
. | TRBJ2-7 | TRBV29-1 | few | CSVKTSWGYEQYF | TGCAGCGTTAAGACTAGTTGGGGCTACGAGCAGTACTTC
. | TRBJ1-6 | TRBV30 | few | CAWSGYYNSPLHF | TGTGCCTGGAGTGGTTATTATAATTCACCCCTCCACTTT
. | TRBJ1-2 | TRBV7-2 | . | CASSPDRDLNYGYTF | TGTGCCAGCAGCCCGGACAGAGACCTTAACTATGGCTACACCTTC
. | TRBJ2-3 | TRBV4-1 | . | CASSGTAPDTQYF | TGCGCCAGCAGTGGGACTGCCCCAGATACGCAGTATTTT